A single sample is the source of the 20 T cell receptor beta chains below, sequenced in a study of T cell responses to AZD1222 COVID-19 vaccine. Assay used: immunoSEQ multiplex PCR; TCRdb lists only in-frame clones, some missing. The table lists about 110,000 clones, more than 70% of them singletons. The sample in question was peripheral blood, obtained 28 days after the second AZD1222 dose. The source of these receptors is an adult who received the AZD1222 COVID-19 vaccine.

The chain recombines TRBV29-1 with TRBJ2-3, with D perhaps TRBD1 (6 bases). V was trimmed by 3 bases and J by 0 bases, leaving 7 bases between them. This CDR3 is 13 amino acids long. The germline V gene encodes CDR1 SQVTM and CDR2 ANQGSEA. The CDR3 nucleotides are TGCAGCGTTGACAGGGGAAGCACAGATACGCAGTATTTT. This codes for CSVDRGSTDTQYF.

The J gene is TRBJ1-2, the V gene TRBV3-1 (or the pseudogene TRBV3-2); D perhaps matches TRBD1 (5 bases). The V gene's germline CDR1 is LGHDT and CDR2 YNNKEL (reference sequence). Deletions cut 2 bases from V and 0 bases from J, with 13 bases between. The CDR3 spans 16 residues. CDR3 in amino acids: CASSQIHSGPNYGYTF. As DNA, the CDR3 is TGTGCCAGCAGCCAAATTCACTCAGGGCCTAACTATGGCTACACCTTC.

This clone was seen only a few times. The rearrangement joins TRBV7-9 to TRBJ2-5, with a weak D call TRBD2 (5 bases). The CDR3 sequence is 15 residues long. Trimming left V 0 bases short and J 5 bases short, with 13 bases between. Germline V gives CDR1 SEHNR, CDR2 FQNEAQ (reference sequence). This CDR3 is CASSLAPAGSETQYF. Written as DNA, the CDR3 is TGTGCCAGCAGCTTAGCCCCGGCGGGTAGCGAGACCCAGTACTTC. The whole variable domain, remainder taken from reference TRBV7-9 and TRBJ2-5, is DTGVSQNPRHKITKRGQNVTFRCDPISEHNRLYWYRQTLGQGPEFLTYFQNEAQLEKSRLLSDRFSAERPKGSFSTLEIQRTEQGDSAMYLCASSLAPAGSETQYFGPGTRLLVL.

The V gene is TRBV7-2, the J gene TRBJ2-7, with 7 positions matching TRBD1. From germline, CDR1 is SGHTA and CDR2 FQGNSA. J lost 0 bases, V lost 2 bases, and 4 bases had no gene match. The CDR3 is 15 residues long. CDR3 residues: CASSLRTGRSYEQYF. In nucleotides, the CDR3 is TGTGCCAGCAGCTTAAGGACAGGACGCTCCTACGAGCAGTACTTC.

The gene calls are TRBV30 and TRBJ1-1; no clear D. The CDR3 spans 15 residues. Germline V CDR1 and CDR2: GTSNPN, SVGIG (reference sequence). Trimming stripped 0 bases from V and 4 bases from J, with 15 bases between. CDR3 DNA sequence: TGTGCCTGGAGTGTGAAGGTCTTCGGGAGCACTGAAGCTTTCTTT. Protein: CAWSVKVFGSTEAFF.

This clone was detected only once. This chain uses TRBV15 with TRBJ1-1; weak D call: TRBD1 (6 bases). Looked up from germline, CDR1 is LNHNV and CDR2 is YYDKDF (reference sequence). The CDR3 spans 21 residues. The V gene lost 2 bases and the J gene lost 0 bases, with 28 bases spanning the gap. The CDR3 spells CATSRPQGFRGPPTLNTEAFF. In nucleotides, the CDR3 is TGTGCCACCAGCAGACCCCAGGGGTTCAGGGGCCCCCCTACCTTGAACACTGAAGCTTTCTTT.

The CDR3 sequence is CASSERPVSYGYTF. The CDR3 nucleotides read TGTGCCAGCAGTGAACGCCCAGTCTCCTATGGCTACACCTTC. This sequence joins TRBV2 and TRBJ1-2; the D is unclear. CDR1 is SNHLY and CDR2 is FYNNEI in the germline V gene. Trimming removed 2 bases at V and 4 bases at J, with 11 bases between. CDR3 length equals 14 residues.

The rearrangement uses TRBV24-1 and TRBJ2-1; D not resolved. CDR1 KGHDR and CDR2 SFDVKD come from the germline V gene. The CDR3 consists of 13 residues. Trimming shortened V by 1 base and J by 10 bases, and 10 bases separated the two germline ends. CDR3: CATSDFARREQFF. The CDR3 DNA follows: TGTGCCACCAGTGATTTTGCCCGAAGGGAGCAGTTCTTC.

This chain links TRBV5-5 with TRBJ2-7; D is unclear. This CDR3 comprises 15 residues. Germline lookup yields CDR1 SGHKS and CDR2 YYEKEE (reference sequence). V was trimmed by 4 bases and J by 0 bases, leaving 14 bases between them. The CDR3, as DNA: TGTGCCAGCAGCCAAACAGTTACCGCCTCCTACGAGCAGTACTTC. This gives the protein CASSQTVTASYEQYF.

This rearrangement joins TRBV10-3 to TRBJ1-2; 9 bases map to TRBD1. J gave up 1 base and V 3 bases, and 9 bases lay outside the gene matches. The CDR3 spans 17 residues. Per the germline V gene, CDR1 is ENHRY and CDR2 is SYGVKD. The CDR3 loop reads CAISDPEGGQGNYGYTF. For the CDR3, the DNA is TGTGCCATCAGTGACCCGGAAGGGGGACAGGGTAACTATGGCTACACCTTC.

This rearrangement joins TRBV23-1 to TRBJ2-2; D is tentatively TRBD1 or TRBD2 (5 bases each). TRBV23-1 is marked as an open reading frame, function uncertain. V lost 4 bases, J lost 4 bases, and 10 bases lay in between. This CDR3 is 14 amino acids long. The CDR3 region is CASSPRDATGELFF. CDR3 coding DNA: TGCGCCAGCAGTCCCCGGGACGCCACCGGGGAGCTGTTTTTT.

The CDR3 sequence: CASSLGQTGATDTQYF. The DNA for the CDR3 is TGTGCCAGCAGCTTAGGTCAGACAGGGGCGACAGATACGCAGTATTTT. The chain joins TRBV7-2 to TRBJ2-3, with 8 bases that match TRBD1. Trimming removed 1 base from V and 3 bases from J; junction bases left unmatched: 6. The CDR3 consists of 16 residues. Germline V CDR1 and CDR2: SGHTA, FQGNSA.

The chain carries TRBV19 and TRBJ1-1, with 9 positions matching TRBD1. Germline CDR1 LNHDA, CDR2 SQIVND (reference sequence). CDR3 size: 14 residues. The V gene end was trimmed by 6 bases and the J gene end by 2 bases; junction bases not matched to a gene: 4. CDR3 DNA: TGTGCCAGTAGATCGGGACAGGGCAACACTGAAGCTTTCTTT. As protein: CASRSGQGNTEAFF.

The CDR3 bases are TGTGCCAGCAGCTTTTTGCGCCAGCGGGTCCCCTACGAGCAGTACTTC. This gives the protein CASSFLRQRVPYEQYF. V is TRBV27 and J is TRBJ2-7, with D possibly TRBD2 on 6 matching bases. Trimming stripped 6 bases from V and 2 bases from J, with 20 bases between. Germline-derived CDR1 and CDR2 are MNHEY and SMNVEV (reference sequence). This CDR3 region has 16 residues.

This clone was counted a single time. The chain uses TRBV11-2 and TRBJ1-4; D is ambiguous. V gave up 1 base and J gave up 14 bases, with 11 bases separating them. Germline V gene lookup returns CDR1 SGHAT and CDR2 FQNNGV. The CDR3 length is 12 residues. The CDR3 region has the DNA TGTGCCAGCAGCTTAGTAGGCCGCGGGCTGTTTTTT. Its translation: CASSLVGRGLFF.

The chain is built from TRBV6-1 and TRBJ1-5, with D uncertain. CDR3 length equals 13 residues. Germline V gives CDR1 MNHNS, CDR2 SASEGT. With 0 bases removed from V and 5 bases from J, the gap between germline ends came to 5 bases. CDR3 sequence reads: CASSEATHQPQHF. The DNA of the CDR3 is TGTGCCAGCAGTGAAGCAACCCATCAGCCCCAGCATTTT.

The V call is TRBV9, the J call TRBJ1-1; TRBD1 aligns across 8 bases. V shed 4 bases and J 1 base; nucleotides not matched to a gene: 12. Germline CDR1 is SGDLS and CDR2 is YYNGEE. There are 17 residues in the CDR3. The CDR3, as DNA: TGTGCCAGCAGCATAGGGACAGGTCCACGAGAGAACACTGAAGCTTTCTTT. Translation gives CASSIGTGPRENTEAFF.

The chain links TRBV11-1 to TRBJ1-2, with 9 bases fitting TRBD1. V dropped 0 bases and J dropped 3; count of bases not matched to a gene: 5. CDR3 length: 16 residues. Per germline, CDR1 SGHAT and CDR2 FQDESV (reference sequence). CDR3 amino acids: CASSLAGTGSYYGYTF. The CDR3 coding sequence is TGTGCCAGCAGCTTAGCGGGGACAGGGAGCTACTATGGCTACACCTTC.

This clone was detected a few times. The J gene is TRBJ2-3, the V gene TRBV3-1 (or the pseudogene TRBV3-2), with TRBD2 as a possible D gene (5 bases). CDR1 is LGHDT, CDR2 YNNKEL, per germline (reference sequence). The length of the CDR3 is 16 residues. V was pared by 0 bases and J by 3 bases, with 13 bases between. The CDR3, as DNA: TGTGCCAGCAGCCAAGATCAGCCAAAGCGGACAGATACGCAGTATTTT. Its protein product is CASSQDQPKRTDTQYF.

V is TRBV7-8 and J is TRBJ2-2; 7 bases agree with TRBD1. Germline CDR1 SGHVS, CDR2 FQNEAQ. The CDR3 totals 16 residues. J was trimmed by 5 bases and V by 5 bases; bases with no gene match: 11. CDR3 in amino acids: CASSARDSPGTGELFF. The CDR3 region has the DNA TGTGCCAGCAGCGCACGGGACAGCCCCGGGACCGGGGAGCTGTTTTTT.